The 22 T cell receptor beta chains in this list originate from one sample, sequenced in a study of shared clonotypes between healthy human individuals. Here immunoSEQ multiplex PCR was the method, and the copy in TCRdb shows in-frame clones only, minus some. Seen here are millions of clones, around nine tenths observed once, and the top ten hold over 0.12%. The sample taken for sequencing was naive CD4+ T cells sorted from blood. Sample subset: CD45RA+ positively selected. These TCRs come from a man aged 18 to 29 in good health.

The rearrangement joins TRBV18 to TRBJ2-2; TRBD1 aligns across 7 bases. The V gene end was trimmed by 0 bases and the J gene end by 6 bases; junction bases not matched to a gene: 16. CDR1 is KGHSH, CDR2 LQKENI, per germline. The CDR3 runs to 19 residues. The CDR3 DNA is TGTGCCAGCTCACCACCGAACAGGGGACGGGGTACTAAGGCCGGGGAGCTGTTTTTT. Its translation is CASSPPNRGRGTKAGELFF.

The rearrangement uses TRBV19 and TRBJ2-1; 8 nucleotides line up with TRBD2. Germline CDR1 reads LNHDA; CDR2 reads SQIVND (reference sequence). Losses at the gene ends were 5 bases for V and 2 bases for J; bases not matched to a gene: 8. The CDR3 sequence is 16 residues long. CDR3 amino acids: CASSVTSAPPYNEQFF. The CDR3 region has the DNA TGTGCCAGTAGTGTGACTAGCGCGCCACCCTACAATGAGCAGTTCTTC. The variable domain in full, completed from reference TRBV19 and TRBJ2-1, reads DGGITQSPKYLFRKEGQNVTLSCEQNLNHDAMYWYRQDPGQGLRLIYYSQIVNDFQKGDIAEGYSVSREKKESFPLTVTSAQKNPTAFYLCASSVTSAPPYNEQFFGPGTRLTVL.

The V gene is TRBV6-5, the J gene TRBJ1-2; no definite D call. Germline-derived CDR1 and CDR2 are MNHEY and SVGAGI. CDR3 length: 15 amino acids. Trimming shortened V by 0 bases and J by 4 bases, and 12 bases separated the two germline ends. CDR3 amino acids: CASSYSLTLLYGYTF. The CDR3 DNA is TGTGCCAGCAGTTACTCCCTAACCCTCCTCTATGGCTACACCTTC.

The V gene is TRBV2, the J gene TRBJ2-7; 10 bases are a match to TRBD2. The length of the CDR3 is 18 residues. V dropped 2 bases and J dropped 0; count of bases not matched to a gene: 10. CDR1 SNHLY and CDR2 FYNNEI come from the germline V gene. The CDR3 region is CASSERGTSAWSSYEQYF. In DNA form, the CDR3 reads TGTGCCAGCAGTGAACGAGGGACTAGCGCCTGGAGCTCCTACGAGCAGTACTTC. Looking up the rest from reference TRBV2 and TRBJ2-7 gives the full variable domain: EPEVTQTPSHQVTQMGQEVILRCVPISNHLYFYWYRQILGQKVEFLVSFYNNEISEKSEIFDDQFSVERPDGSNFTLKIRSTKLEDSAMYFCASSERGTSAWSSYEQYFGPGTRLTVT.

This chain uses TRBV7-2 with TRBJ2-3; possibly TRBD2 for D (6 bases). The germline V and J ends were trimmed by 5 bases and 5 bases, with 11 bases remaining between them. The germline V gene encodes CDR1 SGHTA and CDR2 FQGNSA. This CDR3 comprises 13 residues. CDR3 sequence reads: CASSLLRGDTQYF. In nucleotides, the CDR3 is TGTGCCAGCAGCCTCTTGCGGGGAGATACGCAGTATTTT. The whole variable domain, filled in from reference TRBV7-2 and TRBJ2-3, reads GAGVSQSPSNKVTEKGKDVELRCDPISGHTALYWYRQSLGQGLEFLIYFQGNSAPDKSGLPSDRFSAERTGGSVSTLTIQRTQQEDSAVYLCASSLLRGDTQYFGPGTRLTVL.

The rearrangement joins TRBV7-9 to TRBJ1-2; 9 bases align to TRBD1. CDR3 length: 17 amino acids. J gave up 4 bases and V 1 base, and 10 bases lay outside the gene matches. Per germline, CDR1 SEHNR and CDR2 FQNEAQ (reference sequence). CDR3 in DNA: TGTGCCAGCAGCTTAGAAGAGTTGGGACAGGGTGTCTATGGCTACACCTTC. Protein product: CASSLEELGQGVYGYTF.

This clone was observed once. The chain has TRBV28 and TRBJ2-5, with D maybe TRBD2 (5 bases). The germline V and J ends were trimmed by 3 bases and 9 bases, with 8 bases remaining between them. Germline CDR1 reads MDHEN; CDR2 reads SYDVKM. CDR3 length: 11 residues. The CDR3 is CASSFVGAQYF. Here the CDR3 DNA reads TGTGCCAGCAGTTTTGTGGGAGCCCAGTACTTC.

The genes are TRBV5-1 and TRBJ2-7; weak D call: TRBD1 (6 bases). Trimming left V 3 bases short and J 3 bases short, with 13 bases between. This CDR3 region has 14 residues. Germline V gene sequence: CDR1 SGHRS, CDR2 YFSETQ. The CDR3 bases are TGCGCCAGCAGCTGGACAGACACTCGCTACGAGCAGTACTTC. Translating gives CASSWTDTRYEQYF. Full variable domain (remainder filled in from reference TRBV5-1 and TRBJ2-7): KAGVTQTPRYLIKTRGQQVTLSCSPISGHRSVSWYQQTPGQGLQFLFEYFSETQRNKGNFPGRFSGRQFSNSRSEMNVSTLELGDSALYLCASSWTDTRYEQYFGPGTRLTVT.

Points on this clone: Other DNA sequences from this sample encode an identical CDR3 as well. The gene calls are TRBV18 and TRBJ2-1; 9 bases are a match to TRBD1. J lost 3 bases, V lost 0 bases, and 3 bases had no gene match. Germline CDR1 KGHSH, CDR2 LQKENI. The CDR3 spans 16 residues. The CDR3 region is CASSPPGQGLYNEQFF. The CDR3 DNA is TGTGCCAGCTCACCACCGGGACAGGGTCTCTACAATGAGCAGTTCTTC.

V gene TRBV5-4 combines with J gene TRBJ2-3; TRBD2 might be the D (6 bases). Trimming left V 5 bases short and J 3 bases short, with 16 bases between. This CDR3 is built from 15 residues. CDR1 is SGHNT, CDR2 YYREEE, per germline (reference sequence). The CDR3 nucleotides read TGTGCCAGCAGTTCCGCGGGGCCTCAAACAGATACGCAGTATTTT. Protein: CASSSAGPQTDTQYF. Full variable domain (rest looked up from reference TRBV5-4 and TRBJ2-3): ETGVTQSPTHLIKTRGQQVTLRCSSQSGHNTVSWYQQALGQGPQFIFQYYREEENGRGNFPPRFSGLQFPNYSSELNVNALELDDSALYLCASSSAGPQTDTQYFGPGTRLTVL.

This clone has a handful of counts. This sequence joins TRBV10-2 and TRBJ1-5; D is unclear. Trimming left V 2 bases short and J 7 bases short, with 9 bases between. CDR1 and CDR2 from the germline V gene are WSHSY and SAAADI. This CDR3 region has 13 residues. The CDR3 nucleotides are TGCGCCAGCAGTGAGATGGAGGGCCAGCCCCAGCATTTT. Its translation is CASSEMEGQPQHF.

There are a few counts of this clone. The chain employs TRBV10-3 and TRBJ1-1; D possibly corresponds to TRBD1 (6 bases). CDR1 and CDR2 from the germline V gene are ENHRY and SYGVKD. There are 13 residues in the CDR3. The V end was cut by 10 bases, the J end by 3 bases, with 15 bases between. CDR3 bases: TGTGCCACCGCACAGGGATTGGACACTGAAGCTTTCTTT. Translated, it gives CATAQGLDTEAFF.

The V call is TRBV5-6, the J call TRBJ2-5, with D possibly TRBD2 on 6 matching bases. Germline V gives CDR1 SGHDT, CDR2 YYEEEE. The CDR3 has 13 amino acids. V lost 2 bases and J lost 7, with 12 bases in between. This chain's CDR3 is CASSLDGSGTQYF. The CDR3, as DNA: TGTGCCAGCAGCTTAGACGGGAGTGGGACCCAGTACTTC.

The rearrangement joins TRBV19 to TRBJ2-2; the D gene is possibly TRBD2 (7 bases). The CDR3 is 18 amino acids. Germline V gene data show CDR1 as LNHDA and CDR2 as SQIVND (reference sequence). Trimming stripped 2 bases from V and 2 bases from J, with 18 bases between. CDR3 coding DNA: TGTGCCAGTAGTATACCCCTGGGGGGGCGGGGAAACACCGGGGAGCTGTTTTTT. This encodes CASSIPLGGRGNTGELFF.

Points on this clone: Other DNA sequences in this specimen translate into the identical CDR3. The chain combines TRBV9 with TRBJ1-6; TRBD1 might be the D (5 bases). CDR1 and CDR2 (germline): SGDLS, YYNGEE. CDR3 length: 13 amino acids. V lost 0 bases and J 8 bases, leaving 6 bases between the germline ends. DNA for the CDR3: TGTGCCAGCAGCGTAGGAGGGGATTCACCCCTCCACTTT. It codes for CASSVGGDSPLHF.

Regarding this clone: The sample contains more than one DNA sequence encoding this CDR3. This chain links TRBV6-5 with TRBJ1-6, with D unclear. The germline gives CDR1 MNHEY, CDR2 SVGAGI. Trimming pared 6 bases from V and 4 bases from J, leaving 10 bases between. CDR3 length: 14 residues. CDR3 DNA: TGTGCCAGCAGCTCAGGATCTTATAATTCACCCCTCCACTTT. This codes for CASSSGSYNSPLHF.

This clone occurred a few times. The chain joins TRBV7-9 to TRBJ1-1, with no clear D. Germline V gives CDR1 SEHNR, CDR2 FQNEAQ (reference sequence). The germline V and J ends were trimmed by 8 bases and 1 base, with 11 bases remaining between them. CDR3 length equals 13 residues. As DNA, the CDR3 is TGTGCCAGCCGGCGGAGCGGGAACACTGAAGCTTTCTTT. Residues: CASRRSGNTEAFF.

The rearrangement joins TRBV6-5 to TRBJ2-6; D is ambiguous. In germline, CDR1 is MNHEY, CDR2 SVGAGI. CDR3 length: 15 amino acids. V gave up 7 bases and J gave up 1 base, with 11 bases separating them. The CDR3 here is CASKNAASGANVLTF. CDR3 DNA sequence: TGTGCCAGCAAGAATGCTGCGTCTGGGGCCAACGTCCTGACTTTC.

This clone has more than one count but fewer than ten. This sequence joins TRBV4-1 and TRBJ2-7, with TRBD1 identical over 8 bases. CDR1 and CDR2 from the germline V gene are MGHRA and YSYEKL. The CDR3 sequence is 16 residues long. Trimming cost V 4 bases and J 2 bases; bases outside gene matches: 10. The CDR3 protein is CASSRGTGSPTYEQYF. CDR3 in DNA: TGCGCCAGCAGCCGAGGGACAGGAAGTCCTACCTACGAGCAGTACTTC.

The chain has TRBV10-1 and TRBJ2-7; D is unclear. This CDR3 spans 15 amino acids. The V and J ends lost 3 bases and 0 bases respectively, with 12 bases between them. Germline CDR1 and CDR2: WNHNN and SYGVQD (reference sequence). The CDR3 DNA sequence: TGCGCCAGCAGTGACCGGGCAGCCAACTCCTACGAGCAGTACTTC. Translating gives CASSDRAANSYEQYF.

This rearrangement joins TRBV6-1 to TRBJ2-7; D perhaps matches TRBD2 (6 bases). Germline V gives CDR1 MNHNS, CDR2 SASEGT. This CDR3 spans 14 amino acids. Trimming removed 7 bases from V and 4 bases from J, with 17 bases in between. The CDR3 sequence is CASTGGLGLYEQYF. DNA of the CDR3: TGTGCCAGCACTGGAGGGTTAGGATTGTACGAGCAGTACTTC.

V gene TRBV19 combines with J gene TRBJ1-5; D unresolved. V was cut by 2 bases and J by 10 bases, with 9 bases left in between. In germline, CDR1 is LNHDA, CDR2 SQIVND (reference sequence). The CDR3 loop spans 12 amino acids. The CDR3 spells CASSILGEPQHF. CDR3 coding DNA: TGTGCCAGTAGTATATTGGGAGAACCCCAGCATTTT.